One and the same sample provided the 25 T cell receptor beta chains below, sequenced in a study of PD-1 blockade in classical Hodgkin lymphoma. Time point specified: cycle 4 day 1 (C4D1), after about 6 weeks of nivolumab. Patients all relapsed after autologous stem cell transplantation, and there was variation in brentuximab vedotin exposure. The repertoire was sequenced with immunoSEQ multiplex PCR; TCRdb's copy has only in-frame clones and lacks some. This table holds 80,000 to 100,000 clones, about 93% found once. The sample was peripheral blood mononuclear cells (PBMCs), taken before the fourth cycle of nivolumab. These receptors came from a human donor with classical Hodgkin lymphoma.

The chain uses TRBV2 and TRBJ2-5; D remains unclear. V lost 7 bases and J 1 base, leaving 4 bases between the germline ends. CDR3 length: 11 amino acids. Germline CDR1 is SNHLY and CDR2 is FYNNEI. The CDR3 coding sequence is TGTGCCAGCACCCTCCAAGAGACCCAGTACTTC. Its translation: CASTLQETQYF.

CDR3 in DNA: TGTGCCAGCAGTCTCAGTGGAAATCAGCCCCAGCATTTT. It encodes CASSLSGNQPQHF. The genes are TRBV28 and TRBJ1-5; D gene unclear. The CDR3 length is 13 residues. Per the germline V gene, CDR1 is MDHEN and CDR2 is SYDVKM. The germline V and J ends were trimmed by 5 bases and 4 bases, with 9 bases remaining between them. The whole variable domain, remainder taken from reference TRBV28 and TRBJ1-5, is DVKVTQSSRYLVKRTGEKVFLECVQDMDHENMFWYRQDPGLGLRLIYFSYDVKMKEKGDIPEGYSVSREKKERFSLILESASTNQTSMYLCASSLSGNQPQHFGDGTRLSIL.

This clone was recorded only once. The rearrangement links TRBV6-1 to TRBJ1-4; 7 positions agree with TRBD1. The CDR3 is 14 residues long. With 6 bases clipped from V and 6 bases from J, the junction kept 7 bases outside the gene matches. CDR1 and CDR2 from the germline V gene are MNHNS and SASEGT. Here the CDR3 DNA reads TGTGCCAGCAGGTTCGACAGGGTTGATGAAAAACTGTTTTTT. Protein: CASRFDRVDEKLFF.

The chain carries TRBV10-1 and TRBJ2-1; D unresolved. CDR3 length: 13 amino acids. Germline V gene data show CDR1 as WNHNN and CDR2 as SYGVQD (reference sequence). Trimming left V 2 bases short and J 9 bases short, with 11 bases between. DNA of the CDR3: TGCGCCAGCAGTGAGCCCGGGTCCCGTGAGCAGTTCTTC. Amino acid sequence: CASSEPGSREQFF.

In regard to this clone: The identical CDR3 is also encoded by other nucleotide sequences in the sample. This chain links TRBV10-3 with TRBJ2-5; 7 nucleotides match TRBD2. Germline V lookup: CDR1 ENHRY, CDR2 SYGVKD. CDR3 size: 11 residues. With V trimmed by 8 bases and J by 4 bases, 1 base remained unmatched. CDR3 loop: CAIGGGETQYF. The DNA for the CDR3 is TGTGCCATCGGGGGGGGAGAGACCCAGTACTTC.

The chain uses TRBV21-1 and TRBJ2-1; the table's D call, TRBD2, has no DNA check behind it. TRBV21-1 is marked as a pseudogene. CDR3 length: 19 amino acids. CDR3 nucleotide sequence: TGTGCCAGCAGCAAACGGACTAGCGGGAGGTCGAGATGGTCCAATGAGCAGTTCTTC. Translated: CASSKRTSGRSRWSNEQFF.

The CDR3 coding sequence is TGTGCCATCAGTGGCCCAGGACAGCCTTATGGCTCCTACGAGCAGTACTTC. It encodes CAISGPGQPYGSYEQYF. The chain joins TRBV10-3 to TRBJ2-7; perhaps TRBD1 as D (6 bases). Germline loops: CDR1 ENHRY, CDR2 SYGVKD. This CDR3 region has 17 residues. With 4 bases removed from V and 0 bases from J, the gap between germline ends came to 19 bases.

This clone was detected once. J is TRBJ1-4 and V is TRBV23-1, with unresolved D. TRBV23-1 is an ORF for which the function is uncertain. This CDR3 comprises 17 residues. The V end lost 0 bases, the J end lost 1 base, and 12 bases lay between the germline ends. DNA for the CDR3: TGCGCCAGCAGTCAATCGACCGCCGCAGAAACTAATGAAAAACTGTTTTTT. Translation gives CASSQSTAAETNEKLFF.

The V call is TRBV6-1, the J call TRBJ2-5; 9 nucleotides align to TRBD2. Germline-derived CDR1 and CDR2 are MNHNS and SASEGT. The CDR3 is 16 residues long. Trimming cost V 1 base and J 0 bases; bases outside gene matches: 3. CDR3 bases: TGTGCCAGCAGTGAAGTACTAGCGGGCAACCAAGAGACCCAGTACTTC. Amino acid sequence: CASSEVLAGNQETQYF.

This chain uses TRBV19 with TRBJ1-2, with a weak D call TRBD1 (6 bases). Per the germline V gene, CDR1 is LNHDA and CDR2 is SQIVND (reference sequence). The V gene lost 6 bases and the J gene lost 4 bases, with 15 bases spanning the gap. This CDR3 is built from 14 residues. The CDR3 reads CASSDRQDSYGYTF. In DNA form, the CDR3 reads TGTGCCAGTAGCGACAGACAGGACTCCTATGGCTACACCTTC. Full variable domain (remainder filled in from reference TRBV19 and TRBJ1-2): DGGITQSPKYLFRKEGQNVTLSCEQNLNHDAMYWYRQDPGQGLRLIYYSQIVNDFQKGDIAEGYSVSREKKESFPLTVTSAQKNPTAFYLCASSDRQDSYGYTFGSGTRLTVV.

This chain uses TRBV7-9 with TRBJ2-7, with D maybe TRBD2 (6 bases). Germline V gene sequence: CDR1 SEHNR, CDR2 FQNEAQ (reference sequence). V was pared by 4 bases and J by 6 bases, with 22 bases between. The CDR3 loop spans 16 amino acids. CDR3 DNA sequence: TGTGCCAGCAGCTCCAGAGGCGGGAATCTACCGAGCGAGCAGTACTTC. It translates to CASSSRGGNLPSEQYF.

The chain links TRBV9 to TRBJ1-2; 7 bases map to TRBD1. Germline V gene lookup returns CDR1 SGDLS and CDR2 YYNGEE. Trimming cost V 4 bases and J 2 bases; bases outside gene matches: 17. CDR3 size: 18 residues. The DNA for the CDR3 is TGTGCCAGCAGCCTTCCGCGGCAGGGGGGTTCGGAGAACTATGGCTACACCTTC. Translated: CASSLPRQGGSENYGYTF.

This clone was observed once. The chain combines TRBV19 with TRBJ2-5; D tentatively fits TRBD1 or TRBD2 (5 bases each). Trimming removed 4 bases from V and 0 bases from J, with 15 bases in between. This CDR3 has 16 residues. Germline CDR1 reads LNHDA; CDR2 reads SQIVND (reference sequence). This CDR3 reads CASSTIGGLYQETQYF. The CDR3 DNA sequence: TGTGCCAGTAGTACCATTGGGGGTCTGTACCAAGAGACCCAGTACTTC. The whole variable domain, filled in from reference TRBV19 and TRBJ2-5, reads DGGITQSPKYLFRKEGQNVTLSCEQNLNHDAMYWYRQDPGQGLRLIYYSQIVNDFQKGDIAEGYSVSREKKESFPLTVTSAQKNPTAFYLCASSTIGGLYQETQYFGPGTRLLVL.

The rearrangement links TRBV9 to TRBJ2-1; 9 bases line up with TRBD2. J lost 0 bases, V lost 5 bases, and 9 bases had no gene match. CDR3 length equals 17 residues. CDR1 is SGDLS and CDR2 is YYNGEE in the germline V gene. DNA of the CDR3: TGTGCCAGCAGTGCTAGAGGGCGGGAGGGCTCCTACAATGAGCAGTTCTTC. It is translated as CASSARGREGSYNEQFF.

J is TRBJ2-7 and V is TRBV9, with a possible D match to TRBD2 (5 bases). The CDR3 sequence is 15 residues long. Germline CDR1 is SGDLS and CDR2 is YYNGEE. The germline V and J ends were trimmed by 0 bases and 3 bases, with 13 bases remaining between them. CDR3 coding DNA: TGTGCCAGCAGCGTAGGCACGCAGAGGGTCTACGAGCAGTACTTC. The encoded protein is CASSVGTQRVYEQYF.

The V and J genes are TRBV5-4 and TRBJ2-7; no clear D gene. Trimming removed 3 bases at V and 1 base at J, with 14 bases between. The CDR3 sequence is 15 residues long. Germline V gene lookup returns CDR1 SGHNT and CDR2 YYREEE (reference sequence). CDR3 DNA sequence: TGTGCCAGCAGCTCGTCCTCCACCCCATCCTACGAGCAGTACTTC. This translates into CASSSSSTPSYEQYF.

The sample holds one count of this clone. The chain carries TRBV6-1 and TRBJ1-5; tentative D call: TRBD1 (5 bases). V shed 3 bases and J shed 2 bases, with 14 bases lying between them. This CDR3 comprises 16 residues. The germline gives CDR1 MNHNS, CDR2 SASEGT. CDR3 nucleotides: TGTGCCAGCAGTGATTGGAGAGGGGTTGGCAATCAGCCCCAGCATTTT. It encodes CASSDWRGVGNQPQHF.

The genes are TRBV28 and TRBJ2-1; 7 bases agree with TRBD2. The CDR3 totals 15 residues. CDR1 and CDR2 from the germline V gene are MDHEN and SYDVKM. The J segment lost 5 bases and the V segment lost 7 bases, leaving 11 bases of the junction unmatched. CDR3 nucleotides: TGTGCCAGCACCTTCCCGGGACTAAAGAACAATGAGCAGTTCTTC. It translates to CASTFPGLKNNEQFF.

The chain recombines TRBV7-2 with TRBJ1-2; D not certain. Germline CDR1 reads SGHTA; CDR2 reads FQGNSA. The CDR3 has 13 residues. The germline V and J ends were trimmed by 1 base and 4 bases, with 7 bases remaining between them. The CDR3 DNA sequence: TGTGCCAGCAGCTTAGTAGCCAGCTATGGCTACACCTTC. It codes for CASSLVASYGYTF. Together with reference TRBV7-2 and TRBJ1-2, the CDR3 gives the full variable domain: GAGVSQSPSNKVTEKGKDVELRCDPISGHTALYWYRQSLGQGLEFLIYFQGNSAPDKSGLPSDRFSAERTGGSVSTLTIQRTQQEDSAVYLCASSLVASYGYTFGSGTRLTVV.

The gene calls are TRBV5-1 and TRBJ1-1; 8 positions agree with TRBD1. Trimming took 4 bases from V and 4 from J; bases not matched to a gene: 6. The CDR3 loop spans 14 amino acids. Per germline, CDR1 SGHRS and CDR2 YFSETQ. CDR3 coding DNA: TGCGCCAGCAGCCCACAGGGGGGGATCACTGAAGCTTTCTTT. Amino acid sequence: CASSPQGGITEAFF.

A single count supports this clone. V and J are TRBV6-5 and TRBJ2-1; D is unclear. This CDR3 has 16 amino acids. With 2 bases removed from V and 6 bases from J, the gap between germline ends came to 17 bases. CDR1 MNHEY and CDR2 SVGAGI come from the germline V gene. As DNA, the CDR3 is TGTGCCAGCAGTTACGGGTCTCCGACCATGTCCAATGAGCAGTTCTTC. This gives the protein CASSYGSPTMSNEQFF.

This clone showed up just once. This chain uses TRBV6-1 with TRBJ2-2; D is possibly TRBD1 (5 bases). V lost 6 bases to trimming and J lost 4 bases, with 18 bases between them. Germline CDR1 and CDR2: MNHNS and SASEGT. The CDR3 extends over 16 amino acids. CDR3 sequence reads: CASREIWGGPTGELFF. CDR3 DNA: TGTGCCAGCAGGGAAATCTGGGGCGGACCCACCGGGGAGCTGTTTTTT.

The chain recombines TRBV2 with TRBJ2-1, with no clear D. V lost 6 bases and J 1 base, leaving 4 bases between the germline ends. In germline, CDR1 is SNHLY, CDR2 FYNNEI. This CDR3 has 12 residues. The CDR3 is CASSESYNEQFF. In DNA form, the CDR3 reads TGTGCCAGCAGCGAATCCTACAATGAGCAGTTCTTC.

This chain uses TRBV7-2 with TRBJ2-4, with 10 bases fitting TRBD1. The CDR3 is made up of 16 amino acids. Germline CDR1 SGHTA, CDR2 FQGNSA. The junction had 10 bases not matched to a gene; V was cut back by 2 bases and J by 9 bases. The CDR3 DNA follows: TGTGCCAGCAGCTTAACCCTGAGAGGACAGGGGGGCATTCAGTACTTC. Its translation: CASSLTLRGQGGIQYF.

The chain has TRBV5-1 and TRBJ2-5; TRBD1 matches at 9 bases. V shed 4 bases, J shed 4 bases, and the junction held 8 bases outside the gene matches. Germline lookup yields CDR1 SGHRS and CDR2 YFSETQ. The CDR3 spans 15 residues. Here the CDR3 DNA reads TGCGCCAGCAGCCTCATATTACAGGGGGCAGAGACCCAGTACTTC. Protein product: CASSLILQGAETQYF.